The 8 T cell receptor beta chains below come from one sample, sequenced in a study of T cell changes during pregnancy in multiple sclerosis. Clones were sequenced by immunoSEQ multiplex PCR, and TCRdb holds only the in-frame ones, with some missing. The sample yields roughly 26,000 clones, roughly 89% seen once. Specimen: CD8+ T cells from peripheral blood mononuclear cells, collected in the second trimester of pregnancy. These receptors all stem from a female donor with multiple sclerosis, enrolled in a pregnancy study.

This chain connects TRBV19 to TRBJ2-1; D is undetermined. The V end lost 1 base, the J end lost 4 bases, and 5 bases lay between the germline ends. The CDR3 extends over 13 amino acids. Germline V gene lookup returns CDR1 LNHDA and CDR2 SQIVND (reference sequence). This chain's CDR3 is CASSIAFYNEQFF. The CDR3 DNA follows: TGTGCCAGTAGTATAGCATTTTACAATGAGCAGTTCTTC.

Remarks on this clone: Other DNA sequences in the sample encode the same CDR3. This chain uses TRBV7-6 with TRBJ2-1, with a possible D match to TRBD2 (5 bases). Looked up from germline, CDR1 is SGHVS and CDR2 is FNYEAQ. V lost 1 base and J lost 1, with 11 bases in between. The CDR3 extends over 16 amino acids. CDR3 bases: TGTGCCAGCAGCTTAGTGGCCCGAGGGTCCTACAATGAGCAGTTCTTC. Translated, it gives CASSLVARGSYNEQFF. Full variable domain (rest looked up from reference TRBV7-6 and TRBJ2-1): GAGVSQSPRYKVTKRGQDVALRCDPISGHVSLYWYRQALGQGPEFLTYFNYEAQQDKSGLPNDRFSAERPEGSISTLTIQRTEQRDSAMYRCASSLVARGSYNEQFFGPGTRLTVL.

The V and J genes are TRBV27 and TRBJ2-7, with 8 bases matching TRBD2. Germline loops: CDR1 MNHEY, CDR2 SMNVEV (reference sequence). V gave up 2 bases and J gave up 2 bases; unmatched junction bases: 14. CDR3 length: 18 residues. The CDR3 spells CASSLRVLAGQLTYEQYF. CDR3 DNA: TGTGCCAGCAGTTTAAGGGTGCTAGCGGGCCAACTTACCTACGAGCAGTACTTC.

This sequence joins TRBV28 and TRBJ2-1, with D tentatively TRBD2 (6 bases). The CDR3 has 15 residues. V shed 5 bases and J shed 1 base, with 12 bases lying between them. The germline gives CDR1 MDHEN, CDR2 SYDVKM. CDR3 DNA sequence: TGTGCCAGCAGTCGTAGCGGAAGTTCCTACAATGAGCAGTTCTTC. It yields the protein CASSRSGSSYNEQFF.

The chain links TRBV27 to TRBJ2-3, with 9 bases lining up with TRBD2. CDR1 is MNHEY, CDR2 SMNVEV, per germline (reference sequence). The CDR3 spans 17 residues. J gave up 0 bases and V 0 bases, and 4 bases lay outside the gene matches. CDR3 region: CASSLSASGESTDTQYF. CDR3 nucleotide sequence: TGTGCCAGCAGTTTATCGGCTAGCGGGGAAAGCACAGATACGCAGTATTTT.

The chain combines TRBV28 with TRBJ2-7, with 7 bases fitting TRBD2. Per the germline V gene, CDR1 is MDHEN and CDR2 is SYDVKM. J was trimmed by 3 bases and V by 4 bases; bases with no gene match: 9. This CDR3 region has 15 residues. In nucleotides, the CDR3 is TGTGCCAGCAGTTACCTTGGGGGGGAGAGCTACGAGCAGTACTTC. This translates into CASSYLGGESYEQYF.

The chain has TRBV4-1 and TRBJ2-3; 10 nucleotides align to TRBD2. The CDR3 loop spans 15 amino acids. The germline V gene encodes CDR1 MGHRA and CDR2 YSYEKL. J gave up 4 bases and V 1 base, and 2 bases lay outside the gene matches. This CDR3 reads CASSQGLAGSDTQYF. In DNA form, the CDR3 reads TGCGCCAGCAGCCAAGGACTAGCGGGTTCAGATACGCAGTATTTT.

The V call is TRBV9, the J call TRBJ2-1; tentatively, D is TRBD2 (6 bases). V was shortened by 4 bases and J by 10 bases, with 12 bases between the two germline ends. This CDR3 has 12 amino acids. CDR1 SGDLS and CDR2 YYNGEE come from the germline V gene. The CDR3 DNA sequence: TGTGCCAGCAGCCTTAGCGGCACGGAGCAGTTCTTC. Protein sequence: CASSLSGTEQFF.